These 27 T cell receptor beta chains share one sample of origin, sequenced in a study of blood T cell repertoires in COVID-19. Clones were read by immunoSEQ multiplex PCR, and TCRdb kept only the in-frame ones, dropping some. The sample holds roughly 40,000 clones, about 82% seen once. The sequenced sample consisted of peripheral blood. The receptors were gathered from a human donor in a cohort sampled during active COVID-19.

V and J are TRBV5-4 and TRBJ2-3, with TRBD2 identical over 12 bases. Germline values: CDR1 SGHNT, CDR2 YYREEE (reference sequence). The ends lost 1 base at V and 1 base at J; junction bases unmatched: 4. This CDR3 has 17 amino acids. Written as DNA, the CDR3 is TGTGCCAGCAGCTTGCGGGCTAGCGGGGGGGGCACAGATACGCAGTATTTT. Its protein is CASSLRASGGGTDTQYF.

The J gene is TRBJ1-4, the V gene TRBV5-5; a weak D match, TRBD1 (5 bases). V gave up 0 bases and J gave up 8 bases, with 14 bases separating them. The CDR3 runs 15 residues. CDR1 and CDR2 from the germline V gene are SGHKS and YYEKEE (reference sequence). CDR3 protein: CASSLGAGRGEKLFF. The CDR3 bases are TGTGCCAGCAGCTTGGGCGCAGGGCGGGGGGAAAAACTGTTTTTT.

This clone appeared once. The chain recombines TRBV3-1 (or the pseudogene TRBV3-2) with TRBJ1-5; D gene unclear. Germline V gene sequence: CDR1 LGHDT, CDR2 YNNKEL (reference sequence). V was trimmed by 2 bases and J by 4 bases, leaving 9 bases between them. This CDR3 is 14 amino acids long. CDR3 sequence reads: CASSQRHDNQPQHF. DNA of the CDR3: TGTGCCAGCAGCCAAAGACACGATAATCAGCCCCAGCATTTT.

This clone was observed a single time. The rearrangement joins TRBV19 to TRBJ2-3; TRBD2 aligns across 10 bases. V trimming: 5 bases; J trimming: 0 bases; junction bases outside the gene matches: 8. The CDR3 length is 17 residues. Germline V gene lookup returns CDR1 LNHDA and CDR2 SQIVND (reference sequence). The CDR3 loop reads CASSDRTSGTSTDTQYF. CDR3 sequence (DNA): TGTGCCAGTAGTGACCGGACTAGCGGAACTAGCACAGATACGCAGTATTTT.

This clone was detected once. The genes are TRBV19 and TRBJ2-7, with D possibly being TRBD2 (6 bases). Germline CDR1 reads LNHDA; CDR2 reads SQIVND (reference sequence). V dropped 11 bases and J dropped 2 bases, with 16 bases sitting between them. This CDR3 spans 13 amino acids. The CDR3 is CAGVWRGAYEQYF. The CDR3 DNA is TGTGCCGGTGTTTGGAGGGGAGCCTACGAGCAGTACTTC.

The genes are TRBV5-6 and TRBJ2-7; D is possibly TRBD1 (6 bases). Germline-derived CDR1 and CDR2 are SGHDT and YYEEEE. This CDR3 spans 15 amino acids. Trimming removed 3 bases from V and 0 bases from J, with 13 bases in between. The CDR3 DNA sequence: TGTGCCAGCAGCTATCAGGGGTCAGCCTCCTACGAGCAGTACTTC. It encodes CASSYQGSASYEQYF.

In this sample, this clone turned up once. The chain recombines TRBV7-9 with TRBJ1-1, with D perhaps TRBD1 (6 bases). Germline V CDR1 and CDR2: SEHNR, FQNEAQ (reference sequence). V lost 5 bases to trimming and J lost 0 bases, with 13 bases between them. The CDR3 runs to 15 residues. CDR3 loop: CASSTTGLLNTEAFF. The CDR3 DNA sequence: TGTGCCAGCAGCACTACAGGGTTGTTGAACACTGAAGCTTTCTTT.

This sequence joins TRBV2 and TRBJ2-2; 13 bases are shared with TRBD2. The CDR3 loop spans 17 amino acids. After removal of 5 bases from V and 0 bases from J, the junction contained 3 bases not matched to a gene. The germline gives CDR1 SNHLY, CDR2 FYNNEI. The CDR3 loop is CASSLTSGGTNTGELFF. The CDR3, as DNA: TGTGCCAGCAGTTTGACTAGCGGGGGGACGAACACCGGGGAGCTGTTTTTT.

This clone was seen only once. The DNA for the CDR3 is TGTGCCAGCAGCTTAGATGGCCACAATTCACCCCTCCACTTT. Protein product: CASSLDGHNSPLHF. This sequence joins TRBV7-2 and TRBJ1-6; D unclear. The ends were cut back, 1 base at V and 7 bases at J, with 8 bases in the middle. CDR1 is SGHTA, CDR2 FQGNSA, per germline. This CDR3 region has 14 residues. Based on the CDR3 plus reference TRBV7-2 and TRBJ1-6, the full variable domain is GAGVSQSPSNKVTEKGKDVELRCDPISGHTALYWYRQSLGQGLEFLIYFQGNSAPDKSGLPSDRFSAERTGGSVSTLTIQRTQQEDSAVYLCASSLDGHNSPLHFGNGTRLTVT.

This clone is a singleton in its sample. The chain joins TRBV6-1 to TRBJ1-2, with D possibly TRBD1 on 6 matching bases. Trimming pared 4 bases from V and 5 bases from J, leaving 23 bases between. Germline V gene sequence: CDR1 MNHNS, CDR2 SASEGT. The CDR3 totals 17 residues. This chain's CDR3 is CASSVRGALIVEYGYTF. The CDR3 DNA reads TGTGCCAGCAGTGTACGGGGGGCGCTTATCGTAGAATATGGCTACACCTTC.

The rearrangement joins TRBV14 to TRBJ2-2, with unresolved D. V lost 4 bases, J lost 2 bases, and 2 bases lay in between. Germline CDR1 reads SGHDN; CDR2 reads FVKESK. The length of the CDR3 is 12 residues. Here the CDR3 reads CASSLNTGELFF. In nucleotides, the CDR3 is TGTGCCAGCAGCCTAAACACCGGGGAGCTGTTTTTT.

The rearrangement joins TRBV29-1 to TRBJ2-6; D is undetermined. Germline-derived CDR1 and CDR2 are SQVTM and ANQGSEA. Trimming removed 3 bases from V and 3 bases from J, with 12 bases in between. The CDR3 length is 15 residues. CDR3 region: CSVEGLYFGANVLTF. CDR3 nucleotides: TGCAGCGTTGAGGGCCTTTACTTTGGGGCCAACGTCCTGACTTTC.

This chain connects TRBV13 to TRBJ1-1; D perhaps matches TRBD1 (6 bases). The CDR3 has 16 amino acids. Germline CDR1 reads PRHDT; CDR2 reads FYEKMQ (reference sequence). V shed 0 bases and J shed 3 bases, with 14 bases lying between them. The CDR3 region has the DNA TGTGCCAGCAGCTTAGGCCCTACAGGGTCGGACACTGAAGCTTTCTTT. Protein product: CASSLGPTGSDTEAFF.

This chain links TRBV9 with TRBJ1-5; D may be TRBD1 (5 bases). The CDR3 totals 15 residues. In germline, CDR1 is SGDLS, CDR2 YYNGEE. V was trimmed by 4 bases and J by 6 bases, leaving 17 bases between them. The CDR3 here is CASSPTAGYGQPQHF. CDR3 DNA: TGTGCCAGCAGCCCAACGGCAGGGTATGGTCAGCCCCAGCATTTT.

The CDR3 sequence is CASSSRGGQGGYEQYF. The CDR3 DNA sequence: TGTGCCAGCAGCTCCCGCGGGGGGCAGGGGGGCTACGAGCAGTACTTC. The chain recombines TRBV5-4 with TRBJ2-7; D might be TRBD2 (8 bases). CDR3 length equals 16 residues. The ends were cut back, 3 bases at V and 3 bases at J, with 19 bases in the middle. CDR1 SGHNT and CDR2 YYREEE come from the germline V gene (reference sequence).

The V call is TRBV6-1, the J call TRBJ2-1, with 9 positions matching TRBD2. Per the germline V gene, CDR1 is MNHNS and CDR2 is SASEGT. The V and J ends lost 4 bases and 0 bases, in that order; junction bases with no gene match: 10. CDR3 length equals 18 residues. CDR3 in amino acids: CASSGLAGKGSSYNEQFF. The CDR3 DNA sequence: TGTGCCAGCAGTGGGCTAGCGGGGAAGGGGAGCTCCTACAATGAGCAGTTCTTC.

This chain uses TRBV7-9 with TRBJ1-6, with 7 bases aligning to TRBD1. V shed 8 bases, J shed 5 bases, and the junction held 0 bases outside the gene matches. CDR1 and CDR2 from the germline V gene are SEHNR and FQNEAQ (reference sequence). CDR3 length equals 12 residues. The CDR3 sequence is CASGQDNSPLHF. In DNA, the CDR3 is TGTGCCAGCGGACAGGATAATTCACCCCTCCACTTT. Looking up the rest from reference TRBV7-9 and TRBJ1-6 gives the full variable domain: DTGVSQNPRHKITKRGQNVTFRCDPISEHNRLYWYRQTLGQGPEFLTYFQNEAQLEKSRLLSDRFSAERPKGSFSTLEIQRTEQGDSAMYLCASGQDNSPLHFGNGTRLTVT.

This clone has a single count. V is TRBV30 and J is TRBJ1-2; the match to TRBD1 covers 9 bases. Per germline, CDR1 GTSNPN and CDR2 SVGIG (reference sequence). The J segment lost 4 bases and the V segment lost 3 bases, leaving 15 bases of the junction unmatched. There are 17 residues in the CDR3. The CDR3 DNA is TGTGCCTGGAGCTCCCGACCGGGACAGGGCTCCAGCTATGGCTACACCTTC. This gives the protein CAWSSRPGQGSSYGYTF. Full variable domain (remainder filled in from reference TRBV30 and TRBJ1-2): SQTIHQWPATLVQPVGSPLSLECTVEGTSNPNLYWYRQAAGRGLQLLFYSVGIGQISSEVPQNLSASRPQDRQFILSSKKLLLSDSGFYLCAWSSRPGQGSSYGYTFGSGTRLTVV.

The genes are TRBV4-3 and TRBJ1-2, with TRBD1 matching 7 bases. Per the germline V gene, CDR1 is LGHNA and CDR2 is YSLEER. The CDR3 covers 16 residues. Trimming removed 4 bases from V and 8 bases from J; junction bases left unmatched: 16. The CDR3 bases are TGCGCCAGCAGCCCGACACCGGGACAGAGGGCAGGAGGCTACACCTTC. Encoded protein: CASSPTPGQRAGGYTF.

The chain combines TRBV29-1 with TRBJ1-2, with 9 bases that match TRBD1. V lost 7 bases to trimming and J lost 5 bases; unmatched junction nucleotides: 14. This CDR3 comprises 15 residues. CDR1 SQVTM and CDR2 ANQGSEA come from the germline V gene. This CDR3 is CSALLTGGAGYGYTF. The CDR3, as DNA: TGCAGCGCCTTACTAACAGGGGGCGCTGGATATGGCTACACCTTC.

V usage is TRBV10-1 and J usage is TRBJ1-6; 10 nucleotides line up with TRBD1. Germline loops: CDR1 WNHNN, CDR2 SYGVQD (reference sequence). The CDR3 loop spans 14 amino acids. Losses at the gene ends were 5 bases for V and 7 bases for J; bases not matched to a gene: 2. Written as DNA, the CDR3 is TGCGCCAGCAGTCCGGGACAGGGGAATTCACCCCTCCACTTT. Protein product: CASSPGQGNSPLHF.

The chain combines TRBV20-1 with TRBJ2-7; 9 nucleotides align to TRBD2. Germline V lookup: CDR1 DFQATT, CDR2 SNEGSKA (reference sequence). CDR3 size: 14 residues. V shed 3 bases, J shed 4 bases, and the junction held 7 bases outside the gene matches. CDR3 DNA: TGCAGTGCTAGTCTGGCTAGCGGGACTTACGAGCAGTACTTC. Translated, it gives CSASLASGTYEQYF.

V gene TRBV3-1 (or the pseudogene TRBV3-2) combines with J gene TRBJ2-7; a weak D match, TRBD2 (6 bases). V was trimmed by 5 bases and J by 5 bases, leaving 10 bases between them. The CDR3 contains 12 residues. Germline V gene sequence: CDR1 LGHDT, CDR2 YNNKEL (reference sequence). The CDR3 region has the DNA TGTGCCAGCAGCTCACGCGGGGACGAGCAGTACTTC. This translates into CASSSRGDEQYF.

The chain joins TRBV9 to TRBJ1-5, with 11 nucleotides matching TRBD1. The V segment lost 2 bases and the J segment 2 bases; nucleotides outside the gene matches: 3. The germline CDR1 and CDR2 sequences are SGDLS and YYNGEE. The CDR3 is 16 amino acids. CDR3 loop: CASSVGTGGRNQPQHF. The DNA of the CDR3 is TGTGCCAGCAGCGTCGGGACAGGGGGGCGCAATCAGCCCCAGCATTTT. Using reference TRBV9 and TRBJ1-5 for the parts outside the CDR3, the full variable domain is DSGVTQTPKHLITATGQRVTLRCSPRSGDLSVYWYQQSLDQGLQFLIQYYNGEERAKGNILERFSAQQFPDLHSELNLSSLELGDSALYFCASSVGTGGRNQPQHFGDGTRLSIL.

The chain has TRBV4-3 and TRBJ1-1; weak D call: TRBD1 (6 bases). The length of the CDR3 is 16 residues. The ends were cut back, 0 bases at V and 0 bases at J, with 11 bases in the middle. CDR1 is LGHNA, CDR2 YSLEER, per germline. DNA of the CDR3: TGCGCCAGCAGCCAAGATTTGGGGGCCCTGAACACTGAAGCTTTCTTT. This gives the protein CASSQDLGALNTEAFF.

The chain links TRBV7-9 to TRBJ1-1; tentatively, D is TRBD1 (6 bases). The CDR3 runs to 15 residues. V gave up 4 bases and J gave up 2 bases, with 14 bases separating them. Germline CDR1 and CDR2: SEHNR and FQNEAQ (reference sequence). The CDR3 protein is CASSWGSGVNTEAFF. CDR3 bases: TGTGCCAGCAGCTGGGGTTCAGGGGTAAACACTGAAGCTTTCTTT.

The chain carries TRBV11-3 and TRBJ2-3, with D perhaps TRBD2 (6 bases). The CDR3 is 16 amino acids. V lost 5 bases to trimming and J lost 4 bases, with 19 bases between them. Germline CDR1 reads SGHNT; CDR2 reads YENEEA. CDR3 in DNA: TGTGCCAGCAGCCCGGCGGCGGGATTCAATCCAGATACGCAGTATTTT. Protein: CASSPAAGFNPDTQYF.